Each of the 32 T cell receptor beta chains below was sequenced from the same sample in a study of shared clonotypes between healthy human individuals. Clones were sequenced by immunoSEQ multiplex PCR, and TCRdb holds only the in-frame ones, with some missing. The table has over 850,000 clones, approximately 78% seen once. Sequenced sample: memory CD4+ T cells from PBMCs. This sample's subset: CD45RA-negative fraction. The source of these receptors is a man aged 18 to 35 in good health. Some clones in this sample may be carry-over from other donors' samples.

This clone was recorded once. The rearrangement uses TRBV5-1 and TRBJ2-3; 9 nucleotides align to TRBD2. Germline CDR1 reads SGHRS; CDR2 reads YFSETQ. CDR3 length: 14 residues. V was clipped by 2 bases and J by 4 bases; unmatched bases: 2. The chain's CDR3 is CASSFSGSPDTQYF. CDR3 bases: TGCGCCAGCAGCTTTAGCGGGAGTCCAGATACGCAGTATTTT.

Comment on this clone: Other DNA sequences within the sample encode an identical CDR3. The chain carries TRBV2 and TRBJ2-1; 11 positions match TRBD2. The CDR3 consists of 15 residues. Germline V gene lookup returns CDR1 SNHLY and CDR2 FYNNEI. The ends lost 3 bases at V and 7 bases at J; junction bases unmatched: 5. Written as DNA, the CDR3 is TGTGCCAGCAGTGAGGGGACTAGCGGAAATAATGAGCAGTTCTTC. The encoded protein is CASSEGTSGNNEQFF. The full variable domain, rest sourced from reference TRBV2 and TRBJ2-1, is EPEVTQTPSHQVTQMGQEVILRCVPISNHLYFYWYRQILGQKVEFLVSFYNNEISEKSEIFDDQFSVERPDGSNFTLKIRSTKLEDSAMYFCASSEGTSGNNEQFFGPGTRLTVL.

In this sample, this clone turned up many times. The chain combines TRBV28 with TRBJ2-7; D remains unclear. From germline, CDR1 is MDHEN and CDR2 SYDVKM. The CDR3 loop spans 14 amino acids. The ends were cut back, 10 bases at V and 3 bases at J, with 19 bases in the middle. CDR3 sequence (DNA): TGTGCCACCAGCCCGTCGGACGCCTACTACGAGCAGTACTTC. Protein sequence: CATSPSDAYYEQYF.

CDR3 bases: TGTGCCATCAGTGAAGGGACAGACTCCGGCTACACCTTC. Its protein is CAISEGTDSGYTF. V usage is TRBV10-3 and J usage is TRBJ1-2, with TRBD1 identical over 7 bases. CDR1 is ENHRY, CDR2 SYGVKD, per germline. Losses at the gene ends were 3 bases for V and 8 bases for J; bases not matched to a gene: 6. The CDR3 is 13 residues long.

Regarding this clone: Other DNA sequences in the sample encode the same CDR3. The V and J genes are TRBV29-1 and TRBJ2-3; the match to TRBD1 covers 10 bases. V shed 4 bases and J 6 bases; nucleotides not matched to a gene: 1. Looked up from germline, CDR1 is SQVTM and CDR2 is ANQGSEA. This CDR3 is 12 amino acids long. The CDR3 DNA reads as TGCAGCGTTGGACAGGGGGCGGATACGCAGTATTTT. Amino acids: CSVGQGADTQYF.

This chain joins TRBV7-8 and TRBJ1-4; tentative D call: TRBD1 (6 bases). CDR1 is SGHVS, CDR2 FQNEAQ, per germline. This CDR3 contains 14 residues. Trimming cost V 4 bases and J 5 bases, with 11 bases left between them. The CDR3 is CASSSQGLNEKLFF. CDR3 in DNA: TGTGCCAGCAGCTCACAGGGTTTAAATGAAAAACTGTTTTTT.

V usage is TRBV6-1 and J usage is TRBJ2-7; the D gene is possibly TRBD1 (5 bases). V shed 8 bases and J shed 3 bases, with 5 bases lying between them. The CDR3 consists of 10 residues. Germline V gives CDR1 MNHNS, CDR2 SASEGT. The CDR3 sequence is CASQGYEQYF. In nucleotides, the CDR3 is TGTGCCAGCCAGGGCTACGAGCAGTACTTC.

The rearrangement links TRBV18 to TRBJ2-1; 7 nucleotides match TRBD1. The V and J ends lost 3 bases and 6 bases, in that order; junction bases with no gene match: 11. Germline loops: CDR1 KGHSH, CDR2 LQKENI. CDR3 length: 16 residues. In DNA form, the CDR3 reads TGTGCCAGCTCACCCCCCCCGAGGGGGCAGCGCAATGAGCAGTTCTTC. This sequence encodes CASSPPPRGQRNEQFF. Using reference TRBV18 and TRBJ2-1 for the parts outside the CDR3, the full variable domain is NAGVMQNPRHLVRRRGQEARLRCSPMKGHSHVYWYRQLPEEGLKFMVYLQKENIIDESGMPKERFSAEFPKEGPSILRIQQVVRGDSAAYFCASSPPPRGQRNEQFFGPGTRLTVL.

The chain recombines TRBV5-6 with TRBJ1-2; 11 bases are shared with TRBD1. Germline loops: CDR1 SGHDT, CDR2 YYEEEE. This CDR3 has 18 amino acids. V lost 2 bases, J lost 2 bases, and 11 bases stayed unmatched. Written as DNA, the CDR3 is TGTGCCAGCAGCTTTATAGTGGGACAGGGGGGAAAGAACTATGGCTACACCTTC. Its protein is CASSFIVGQGGKNYGYTF.

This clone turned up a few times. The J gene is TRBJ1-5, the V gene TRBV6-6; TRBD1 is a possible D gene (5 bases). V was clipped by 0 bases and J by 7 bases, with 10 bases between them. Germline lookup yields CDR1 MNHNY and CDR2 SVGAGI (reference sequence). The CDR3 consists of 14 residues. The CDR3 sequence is CASSYSQGGQPQHF. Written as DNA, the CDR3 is TGTGCCAGCAGTTACTCGCAGGGTGGGCAGCCCCAGCATTTT.

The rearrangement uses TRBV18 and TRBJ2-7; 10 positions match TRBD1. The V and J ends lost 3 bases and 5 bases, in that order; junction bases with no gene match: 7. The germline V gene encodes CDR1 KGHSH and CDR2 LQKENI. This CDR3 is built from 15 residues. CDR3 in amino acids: CASSPVTGGTNEQYF. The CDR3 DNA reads TGTGCCAGCTCACCGGTGACAGGGGGCACGAACGAGCAGTACTTC.

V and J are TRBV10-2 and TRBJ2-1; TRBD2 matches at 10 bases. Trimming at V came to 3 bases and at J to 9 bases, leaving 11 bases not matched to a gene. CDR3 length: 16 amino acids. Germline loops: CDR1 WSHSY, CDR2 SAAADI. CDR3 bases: TGCGCCAGCAGTGATGGGGATAGCGGGAGGTTGGGTGAGCAGTTCTTC. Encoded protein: CASSDGDSGRLGEQFF.

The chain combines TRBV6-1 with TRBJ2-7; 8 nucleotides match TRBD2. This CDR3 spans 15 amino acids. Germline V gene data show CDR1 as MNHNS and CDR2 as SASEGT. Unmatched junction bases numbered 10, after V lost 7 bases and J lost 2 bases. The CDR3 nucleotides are TGTGCCAGCAATCCCAGCGGGAGTGAAGCCTACGAGCAGTACTTC. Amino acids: CASNPSGSEAYEQYF.

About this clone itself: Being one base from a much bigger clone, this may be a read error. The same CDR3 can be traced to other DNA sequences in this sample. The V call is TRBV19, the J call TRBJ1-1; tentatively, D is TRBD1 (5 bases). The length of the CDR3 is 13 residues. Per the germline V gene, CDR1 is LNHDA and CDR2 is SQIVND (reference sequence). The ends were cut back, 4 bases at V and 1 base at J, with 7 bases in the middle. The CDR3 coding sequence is TGTGCCAGTAGTAGGGGACCGAACACTGAAGCTTTCTTT. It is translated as CASSRGPNTEAFF.

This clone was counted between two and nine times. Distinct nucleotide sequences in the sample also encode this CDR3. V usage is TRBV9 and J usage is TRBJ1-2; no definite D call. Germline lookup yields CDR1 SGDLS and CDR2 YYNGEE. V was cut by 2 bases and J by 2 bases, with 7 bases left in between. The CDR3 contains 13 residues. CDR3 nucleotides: TGTGCCAGCAGCGTGGACCGGAACTATGGCTACACCTTC. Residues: CASSVDRNYGYTF.

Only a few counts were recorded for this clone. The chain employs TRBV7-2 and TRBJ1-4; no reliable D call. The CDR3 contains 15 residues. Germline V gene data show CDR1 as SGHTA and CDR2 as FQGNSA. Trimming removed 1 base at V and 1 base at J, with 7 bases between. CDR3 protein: CASSLDGRTNEKLFF. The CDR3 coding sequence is TGTGCCAGCAGCTTAGATGGCAGAACTAATGAAAAACTGTTTTTT.

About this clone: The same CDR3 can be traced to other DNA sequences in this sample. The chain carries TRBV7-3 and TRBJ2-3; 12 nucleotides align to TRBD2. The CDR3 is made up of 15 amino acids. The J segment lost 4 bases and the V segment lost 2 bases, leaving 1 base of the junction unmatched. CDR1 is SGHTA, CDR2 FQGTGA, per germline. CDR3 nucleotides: TGTGCCAGCAGCTTACTAGCGGGAGGGCCAGATACGCAGTATTTT. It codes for CASSLLAGGPDTQYF.

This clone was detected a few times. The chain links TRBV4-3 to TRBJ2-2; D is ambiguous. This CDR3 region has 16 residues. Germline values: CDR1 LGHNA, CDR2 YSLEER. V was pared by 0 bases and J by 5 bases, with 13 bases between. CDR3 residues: CASSQEGMRSTGELFF. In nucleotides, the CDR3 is TGCGCCAGCAGCCAAGAGGGCATGAGGTCTACCGGGGAGCTGTTTTTT.

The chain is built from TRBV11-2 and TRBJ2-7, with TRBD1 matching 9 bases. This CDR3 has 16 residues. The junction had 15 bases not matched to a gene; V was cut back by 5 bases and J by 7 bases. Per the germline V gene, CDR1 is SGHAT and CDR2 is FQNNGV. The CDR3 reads CASSRSGDREFLEQYF. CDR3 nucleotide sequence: TGTGCCAGCAGCAGAAGTGGGGACAGGGAATTTTTGGAGCAGTACTTC.

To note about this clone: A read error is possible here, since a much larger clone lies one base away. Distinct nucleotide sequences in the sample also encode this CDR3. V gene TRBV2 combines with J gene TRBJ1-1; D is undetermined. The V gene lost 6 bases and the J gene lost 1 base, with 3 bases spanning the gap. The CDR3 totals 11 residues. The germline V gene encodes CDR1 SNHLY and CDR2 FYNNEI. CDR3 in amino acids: CASRGNTEAFF. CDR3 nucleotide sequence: TGTGCCAGCAGAGGGAACACTGAAGCTTTCTTT. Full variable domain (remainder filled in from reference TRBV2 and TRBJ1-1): EPEVTQTPSHQVTQMGQEVILRCVPISNHLYFYWYRQILGQKVEFLVSFYNNEISEKSEIFDDQFSVERPDGSNFTLKIRSTKLEDSAMYFCASRGNTEAFFGQGTRLTVV.

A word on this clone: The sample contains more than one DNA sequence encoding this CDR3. The CDR3 DNA reads as TGCGCCAGCAGCTTGGGACAGGGGTTAGATACGCAGTATTTT. Residues: CASSLGQGLDTQYF. V usage is TRBV5-1 and J usage is TRBJ2-3; 8 positions match TRBD1. After removal of 0 bases from V and 5 bases from J, the junction contained 2 bases not matched to a gene. The CDR3 has 14 residues. Germline V CDR1 and CDR2: SGHRS, YFSETQ.

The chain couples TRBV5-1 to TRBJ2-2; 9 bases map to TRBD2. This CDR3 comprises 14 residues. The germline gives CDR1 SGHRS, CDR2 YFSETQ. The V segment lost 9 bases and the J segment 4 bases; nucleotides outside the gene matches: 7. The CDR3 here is CATQREEATGELFF. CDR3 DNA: TGCGCCACCCAGCGGGAGGAAGCCACCGGGGAGCTGTTTTTT.

The CDR3 sequence: CASRKTGNLYNEQFF. The CDR3 DNA reads as TGTGCCAGCAGGAAGACAGGAAACCTCTACAATGAGCAGTTCTTC. The genes are TRBV6-1 and TRBJ2-1; the D gene is possibly TRBD1 (6 bases). Trimming left V 6 bases short and J 3 bases short, with 15 bases between. The CDR3 has 15 residues. Germline V gene lookup returns CDR1 MNHNS and CDR2 SASEGT.

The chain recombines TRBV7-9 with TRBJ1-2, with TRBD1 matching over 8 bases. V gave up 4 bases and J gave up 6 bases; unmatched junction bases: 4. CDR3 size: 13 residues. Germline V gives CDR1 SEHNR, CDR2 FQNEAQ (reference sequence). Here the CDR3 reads CASSSTGVNGYTF. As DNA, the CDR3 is TGTGCCAGCAGCTCGACAGGGGTAAATGGCTACACCTTC.

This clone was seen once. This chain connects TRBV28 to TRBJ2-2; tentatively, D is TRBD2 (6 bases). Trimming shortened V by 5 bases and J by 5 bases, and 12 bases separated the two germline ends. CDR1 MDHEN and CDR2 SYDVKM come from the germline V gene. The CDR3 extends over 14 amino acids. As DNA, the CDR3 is TGTGCCAGCAGTGGGGGACTTGTTACCGGGGAGCTGTTTTTT. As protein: CASSGGLVTGELFF. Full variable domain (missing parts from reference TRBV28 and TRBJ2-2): DVKVTQSSRYLVKRTGEKVFLECVQDMDHENMFWYRQDPGLGLRLIYFSYDVKMKEKGDIPEGYSVSREKKERFSLILESASTNQTSMYLCASSGGLVTGELFFGEGSRLTVL.

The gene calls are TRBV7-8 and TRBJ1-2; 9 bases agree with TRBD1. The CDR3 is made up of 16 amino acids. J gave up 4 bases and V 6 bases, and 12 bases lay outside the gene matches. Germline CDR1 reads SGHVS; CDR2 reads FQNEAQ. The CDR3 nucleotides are TGTGCCAGCAGTGCCTCATCCGGGACAGGGCCCTATGGCTACACCTTC. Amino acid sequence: CASSASSGTGPYGYTF.

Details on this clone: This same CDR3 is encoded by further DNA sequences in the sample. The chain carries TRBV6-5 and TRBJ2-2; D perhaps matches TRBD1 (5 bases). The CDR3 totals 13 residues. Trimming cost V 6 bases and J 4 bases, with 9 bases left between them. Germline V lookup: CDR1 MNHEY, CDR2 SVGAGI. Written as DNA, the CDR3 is TGTGCCAGCAGGGGTCAGGGCACCGGGGAGCTGTTTTTT. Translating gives CASRGQGTGELFF.

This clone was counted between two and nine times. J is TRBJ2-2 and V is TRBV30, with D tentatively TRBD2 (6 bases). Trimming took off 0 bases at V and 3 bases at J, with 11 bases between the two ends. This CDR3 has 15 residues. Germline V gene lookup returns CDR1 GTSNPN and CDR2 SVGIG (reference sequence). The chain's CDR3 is CAWSVREKDTGELFF. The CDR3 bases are TGTGCCTGGAGTGTACGGGAGAAGGACACCGGGGAGCTGTTTTTT. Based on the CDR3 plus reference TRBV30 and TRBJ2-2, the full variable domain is SQTIHQWPATLVQPVGSPLSLECTVEGTSNPNLYWYRQAAGRGLQLLFYSVGIGQISSEVPQNLSASRPQDRQFILSSKKLLLSDSGFYLCAWSVREKDTGELFFGEGSRLTVL.

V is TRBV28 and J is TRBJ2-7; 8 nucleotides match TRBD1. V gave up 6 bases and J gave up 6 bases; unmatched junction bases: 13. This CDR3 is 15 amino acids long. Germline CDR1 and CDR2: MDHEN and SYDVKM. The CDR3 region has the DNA TGTGCCAGCAGAAGAGCTGACAGGGGTACTAGCGAGCAGTACTTC. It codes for CASRRADRGTSEQYF.

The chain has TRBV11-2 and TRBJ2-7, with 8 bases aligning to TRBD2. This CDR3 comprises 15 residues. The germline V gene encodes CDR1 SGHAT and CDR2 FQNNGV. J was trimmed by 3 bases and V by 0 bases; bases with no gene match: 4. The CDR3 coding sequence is TGTGCCAGCAGCTTAGACGCGGGAGGCTTCTACGAGCAGTACTTC. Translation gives CASSLDAGGFYEQYF.

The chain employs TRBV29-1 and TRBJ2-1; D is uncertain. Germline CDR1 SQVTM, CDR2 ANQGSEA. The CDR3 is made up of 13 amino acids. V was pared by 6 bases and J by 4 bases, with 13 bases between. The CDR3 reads CSVSHPGYNEQFF. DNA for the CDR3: TGCAGCGTGAGCCACCCAGGATACAATGAGCAGTTCTTC.

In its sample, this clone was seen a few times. CDR3 nucleotides: TGTGCCAGCAGCTTGGCCGGGCAGCGGGTTGGCTACGAGCAGTACTTC. Protein sequence: CASSLAGQRVGYEQYF. The chain combines TRBV5-4 with TRBJ2-7; tentative D call: TRBD2 (6 bases). Germline CDR1 SGHNT, CDR2 YYREEE (reference sequence). The CDR3 length is 16 residues. The germline V and J ends were trimmed by 0 bases and 3 bases, with 16 bases remaining between them.